Described below is a single T cell receptor beta chain sequence and its context. Its specificity is not known. Amplification of TCR beta CDR3 regions used RNA as the template. Primed by the HTBI set, a first-round RT-PCR was run on the TCR CDR3. TCRdb re-called the multiplex PCR reads through MiXCR, storing one row per CDR3 protein. Of 480,000 or so distinct CDR3 sequences in the sample, 46% were seen once. Germline V gene lookup returns CDR1 DFQATT and CDR2 SNEGSKA (reference sequence). Between the trimmed V and J ends, which lost 3 bases and 10 bases, there was a span of 10 bases. CDR3 size: 12 residues. The sample is drawn from a study of T cells in Graves' hyperthyroidism and ophthalmopathy. Overall study findings and caveats: A median 6.5 months before onset, the model predicted ophthalmopathy. Among thyroid clonotypes expanded above 0.001, most also appeared in blood.

The sequenced sample consisted of peripheral blood or thyroid tissue (not recorded which). This clonotype was obtained from an adult woman with Graves' disease, either hyperthyroidism or ophthalmopathy (not recorded which). The rearrangement uses TRBV20-1 and TRBJ1-6; TRBD1 is a possible D gene (6 bases). CDR3 nucleotides: TGCAGTGCTAGGGACAGAGAATCACCCCTCCACTTT. Amino acids: CSARDRESPLHF.